The present entry profiles one T cell receptor (beta chain) with its context. The antigen is undetermined. The data were taken from a study of a mutant IDH1 vaccine in newly diagnosed glioma. For the study at large: The patients received vaccinations eight times, in weeks 1, 3, 5, 7, 11, 15, 19 and 23. Points from the study as a whole: A vaccine-induced immune response developed in roughly 93% of the patients.

Produced via immunoSEQ multiplex PCR; TCRdb's table is partial and in-frame only. This table has more than 25,000 clones, about 77% appearing once. Time point denoted: week 5, during vaccination. A 20-mer mutant IDH1 peptide at 300 ug was injected subcutaneously with topical imiquimod. Per germline, CDR1 MNHEY and CDR2 SMNVEV (reference sequence). The CDR3 sequence is 13 residues long. Trimming cost V 3 bases and J 2 bases, with 8 bases left between them. The sample was PBMCs, taken from a glioma patient whose treatment included an IDH1 peptide vaccine. The chain uses TRBV27 and TRBJ2-7; D remains unclear. This TCR was sampled from a man aged 40-55 years with glioma. The CDR3 spells CASSFGRTYEQYF. CDR3 bases: TGTGCCAGCAGTTTCGGGCGGACCTACGAGCAGTACTTC.